This T cell receptor (beta chain) stems from a study of cytomegalovirus exposure and HLA in healthy donors. Study-level information: Some 90 million unique TCRs from HLA-typed donors were held in an early data release. Whole-study results and caveats: The majority of CMV-associated TCR beta chains were reported as apparently HLA-restricted in a later analysis.

With 60 Vbeta and 13 Jbeta primers, the PCR was carried out. The method was immunoSEQ multiplex PCR; TCRdb's version includes in-frame clones alone and lacks a portion of them. The sample contains 130,000 to 150,000 clones, about four fifths of which appear only once. A remark on this clone: Antigen unknown. Germline and junction disagree at one end, which may indicate a read error. Other DNA sequences in this specimen translate into the identical CDR3.

This CDR3 is built from 15 residues. Germline V gene lookup returns CDR1 ENHRY and CDR2 SYGVKD. What was sequenced was PBMCs. The receptor comes from a woman between 35 and 50 years old in good health and CMV-seropositive. The chain employs TRBV10-3 and TRBJ1-1; D perhaps matches TRBD1 (5 bases). The CDR3: CAISESGGMNTEAFF. Written as DNA, the CDR3 is TGTGCCATCAGTGAGTCCGGGGGAATGAATACTGAAGCTTTCTTT.